This T cell receptor (beta chain) was found in a study of blood T cell repertoires in COVID-19. Study summary: Donors in the United States, Italy and Spain gave samples during acute or convalescent COVID-19. Nucleic acid was either cDNA or gDNA, and it came from T cells, B-cell-depleted T cells, or PBMCs.

In the source study's methods: Researchers report that nucleated cell counts were estimated from reference gene primer amplification. TCRdb keeps only in-frame clones here, not all; method: immunoSEQ multiplex PCR. Clone size and V and J calls were adopted from that table, with D and trimming inferred from the DNA. The sample yields roughly 53,000 clones, over 90% seen once. The V and J ends lost 3 bases and 10 bases respectively, with 23 bases between them. The germline gives CDR1 SGDLS, CDR2 YYNGEE. The CDR3 covers 17 residues. The V gene is TRBV9, the J gene TRBJ1-6; D possibly corresponds to TRBD1 (6 bases). Sequencing was done on a sample of peripheral blood. The TCR originated in a human donor in a cohort sampled during active COVID-19. CDR3 DNA: TGTGCCAGCAGCGGACAACAGGGACCCCAATCTTCCTCACCCCTCCACTTT. Translated: CASSGQQGPQSSSPLHF.